This TCR beta chain was recovered during a study of blood T cell repertoires in COVID-19. Turning to the study itself: The origin of the acute and convalescent COVID-19 samples was the United States, Italy and Spain. T cells, B-cell-depleted T cells, or PBMCs provided the cDNA or gDNA that served as material.

Donors of Cohort 3 who recovered were those that had two negative PCRs, clearance, or symptom resolution. V lost 3 bases and J lost 0; bases outside the gene matches: 9. The CDR3 spans 17 residues. The germline gives CDR1 LNHNV, CDR2 YYDKDF (reference sequence). Per the original methods: Quantification of nucleated cells was approximated via reference gene primer amplification. This table comes from immunoSEQ multiplex PCR, and its TCRdb copy is limited to in-frame clones, with some not included. V, J and clone size are taken as reported in that table, and D and trimming were inferred from the DNA itself. The sample has around 310,000 clones; roughly 91% are singletons.

This TCR was recovered from a woman between 25 and 40 years old who had recovered from COVID-19. The sample was PBMCs or T cells enriched from blood (not recorded which). The gene calls are TRBV15 and TRBJ2-3; 7 nucleotides agree with TRBD1. In nucleotides, the CDR3 is TGTGCCACCAGCAGTGCCCGGGACAGTCTTAGCACAGATACGCAGTATTTT. This encodes CATSSARDSLSTDTQYF.